This TCR beta chain was captured in a study of T cells in Graves' hyperthyroidism and ophthalmopathy. Many counts were recorded for this clonotype. RNA transcripts served as the template for amplifying TCR beta CDR3 regions. The HTBI primer set served for first-round RT-PCR of the TCR CDR3. One entry per CDR3 protein results from TCRdb running MiXCR on the multiplex PCR reads. The table lists more than 550,000 distinct CDR3 sequences, about 18% of them singletons, with roughly 15% in the top ten. This clonotype was obtained from a man between 45 and 60 years old with Graves' hyperthyroidism. Sequencing input: blood.

In DNA, the CDR3 is TGCAGTGCTACCGGGACTAGCGGGAGCGGAGAGCAGTACTTC. Translating gives CSATGTSGSGEQYF. The chain links TRBV20-1 to TRBJ2-7; 14 nucleotides agree with TRBD2. V was pared by 4 bases and J by 7 bases, with 6 bases of the junction left unmatched. Looked up from germline, CDR1 is DFQATT and CDR2 is SNEGSKA (reference sequence). This CDR3 has 14 amino acids.